Detailed here is one T cell receptor (beta chain). No antigen is known for it. Base-call qualities are not available, and no considerably larger clone is one nucleotide away. The junction shows trimming of 2 bases on V and 11 bases on J, plus 10 bases between the germline ends. From its cysteine to its phenylalanine, the CDR3 spans 12 amino acids. This entry keeps only the CDR3 DNA: 36 bases, framed from base 1. The germline V gene (reference sequence) sets CDR1 to LNHNV and CDR2 to YYDKDF. Ficoll-Paque density gradient centrifugation was used to isolate PBMCs. The data were obtained in a study of T-cell memory formation after mild COVID-19 (dated by TCRdb to 2020 to 2023). Study-level background: TCR sequence clusters from the two donors were largely donor specific. Longitudinal TCRalpha and TCRbeta repertoire sequencing tracked T-cell clones expanding and contracting after mild COVID-19 in a couple of donors. The cohort was made up of two young adult volunteers, one female and one male, who were previously healthy. Here is what the overall study found, with its caveats: Balanced CD4/CD8 phenotypes were observed for clones contracting from day 15 to 85, whereas a bias towards CD4+ was observed for a second wave of clones expanding from day 15 to 37. Only two mild cases were covered by the study, and larger cohorts that include severe cases with pre-infection samples were considered necessary. Some responding clones were found in pre-infection memory, which suggests that pre-existing cross-reactive memory T cells took part in the SARS-CoV-2 response. Contracting CD4+ clones turned up mainly in the CM and EM memory subsets, whereas EMRA was where CD8+ clones were enriched. SARS-CoV-2 specificity was not confirmed for the second-wave clones peaking on day 37.

Instrument on record: Illumina NovaSeq 6000. TCRalpha and TCRbeta cDNA libraries were constructed by 5'RACE with constant-segment primers, with sample barcodes and unique molecular identifiers being introduced. RNA was extracted from every sample with Trizol reagent. The libraries were amplified in two PCR steps, and the second step added a second sample barcode and Illumina TruSeq adapters. Libraries were sequenced on an Illumina NovaSeq with 2 x 150 bp paired-end reads. The original methods were these. With migec v1.2.7, reads were demultiplexed and then collapsed into UMI-guided consensus sequences. With mixcr v2.1.11, UMI consensuses were aligned to TRA and TRB V and J templates and assembled into clonotypes. A clonotype was counted as expanded or contracted only if both edgeR and NoisET called the change significant, with noise models trained on biological replicates. For edgeR calls, the thresholds were a false discovery rate-adjusted p below 0.01 and a log2 fold-change of 1. PCA with hierarchical clustering of max-normalized trajectories of the 1000 most abundant clonotypes was used as exploratory dynamics analysis. Each responding clone was given a CD4 or CD8 phenotype based on the CD4+ and CD8+ repertoires, which had been sequenced separately. Using fastp at Q25 and MiXCR, TCRdb reprocessed the public reads and kept productive beta chains. Each CDR3 protein appears once, grouped with its most common genes and DNA. The V and J calls reflect TCRdb's pipeline rather than the authors' work. The sample table lists about 180,000 distinct CDR3 sequences, 16% of them with a count of one. Roughly 1.9% of the sample goes to the ten largest clones.

Recombination joined TRBV15 with TRBJ2-1, with no confident D gene call. Sequencing input: PBMCs or a T cell subset sorted from them (not recorded which). The clonotype comes from an adult woman who had mild COVID-19 (a few samples of this study predate the infection). The sample titles of this study are shuffled in the database, so cell type and time point are left out; the donor was told from shared clones. CDR3 sequence: CATSRLDVQQFF. DNA sequence: TGTGCCACCAGCAGACTAGACGTTCAGCAGTTCTTC.